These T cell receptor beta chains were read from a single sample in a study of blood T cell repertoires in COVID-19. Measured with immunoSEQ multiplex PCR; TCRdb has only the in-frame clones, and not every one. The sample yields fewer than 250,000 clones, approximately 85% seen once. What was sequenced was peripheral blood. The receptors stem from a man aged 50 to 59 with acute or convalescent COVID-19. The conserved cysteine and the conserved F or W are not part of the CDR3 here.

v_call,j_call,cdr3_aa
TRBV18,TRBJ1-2,ASSPSPGYDVYGYT
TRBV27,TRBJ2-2,ASSLRGQNTGELF
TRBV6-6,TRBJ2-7,ASRYPEGREDYEQY
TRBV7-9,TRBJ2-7,ASSKRTSGNYEQY
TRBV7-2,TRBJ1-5,ASSPDRTIQPQH
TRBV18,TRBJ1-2,ASSPDQGANYGYT
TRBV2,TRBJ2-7,ASRWTVTTYEQY
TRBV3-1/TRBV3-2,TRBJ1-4,ASSEDRGLKKLF
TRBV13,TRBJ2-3,ASSPLGRSTDTQY
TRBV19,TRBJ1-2,ASSTRRPDSSRSRGYT
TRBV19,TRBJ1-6,ASSIAHGDRSPLH
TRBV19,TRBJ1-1,ASSSPDRMNTEAF
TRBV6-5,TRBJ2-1,ASSNTNQQF
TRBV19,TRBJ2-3,ASSQGFTDTQY
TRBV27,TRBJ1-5,ASSFFGSNQPQH
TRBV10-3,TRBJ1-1,ATGAGQDTEAF
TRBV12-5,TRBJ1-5,ASGLHSNQPQH
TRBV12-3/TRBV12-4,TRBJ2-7,ASSTWDRDEQY
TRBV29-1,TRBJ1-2,SVVLGNGYT
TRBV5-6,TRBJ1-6,ASSGTGTGDSPLH
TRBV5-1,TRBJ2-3,ASRTSGSLDTQY
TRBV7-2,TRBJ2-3,ASSLTSGTDTQY
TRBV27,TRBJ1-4,ASSSWTGGEKLF
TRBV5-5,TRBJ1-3,ASSLEARGVGNTIY
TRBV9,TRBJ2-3,ASSTSDTDTQY
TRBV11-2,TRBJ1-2,ASSPLGRGYT
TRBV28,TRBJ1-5,ASSSSGVGNQPQH
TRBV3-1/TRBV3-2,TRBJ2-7,ASSQGRNYEQY
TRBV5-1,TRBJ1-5,ASSTGDRGGDQPQH
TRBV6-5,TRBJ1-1,ASSYARDRGGSEAF
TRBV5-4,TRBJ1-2,ASSGGTAGYGYT
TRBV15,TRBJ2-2,ATSRGADLAGELF
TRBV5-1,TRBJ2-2,ASSLWTGGTGELF
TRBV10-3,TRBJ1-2,AIRLDRDRLYGYT
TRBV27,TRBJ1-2,ASSSGTGGGYT
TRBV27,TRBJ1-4,ASSSKNLRDRGFATNEKLF
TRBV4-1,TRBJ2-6,ASSPRQGRIDAGANVLT
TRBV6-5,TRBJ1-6,ASAGGSPLH
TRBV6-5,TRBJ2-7,ASSWTGTGQYEQY
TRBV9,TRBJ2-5,ASSVAGTHRAGETQY
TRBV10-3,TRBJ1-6,AITQPGQGNSPLH
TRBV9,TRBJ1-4,ASSPTGAVDEKLF
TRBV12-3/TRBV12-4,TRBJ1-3,ASSFGGTIY
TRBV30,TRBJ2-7,AWSVDSSYEQY
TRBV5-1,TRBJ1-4,ASSPSGATTNEKLF
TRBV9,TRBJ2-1,ASSTGLAGYNEQF
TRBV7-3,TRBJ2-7,ASSRDRGSYEQY
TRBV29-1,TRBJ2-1,SVGGTSGSYNEQF
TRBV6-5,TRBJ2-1,ASSRDRSGYNEQF
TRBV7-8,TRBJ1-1,ASSLALRSRASEAF
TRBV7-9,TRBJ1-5,ASSGGRINQPQH